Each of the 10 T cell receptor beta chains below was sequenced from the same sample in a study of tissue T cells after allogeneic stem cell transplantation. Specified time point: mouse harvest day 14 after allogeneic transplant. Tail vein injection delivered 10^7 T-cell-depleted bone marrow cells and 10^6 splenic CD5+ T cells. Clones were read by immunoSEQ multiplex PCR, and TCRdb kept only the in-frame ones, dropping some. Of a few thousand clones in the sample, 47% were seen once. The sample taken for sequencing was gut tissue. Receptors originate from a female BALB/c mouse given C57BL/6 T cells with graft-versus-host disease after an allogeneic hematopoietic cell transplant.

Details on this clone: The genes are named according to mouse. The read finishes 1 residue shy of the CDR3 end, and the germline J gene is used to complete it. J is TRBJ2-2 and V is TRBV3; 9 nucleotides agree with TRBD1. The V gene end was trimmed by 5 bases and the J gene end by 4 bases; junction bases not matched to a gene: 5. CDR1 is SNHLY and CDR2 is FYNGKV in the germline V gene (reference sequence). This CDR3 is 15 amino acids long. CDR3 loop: CASSLGTGRTGQLYF. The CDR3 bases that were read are TGTGCCAGCAGCCTCGGGACAGGGCGCACCGGGCAGCTCTAC. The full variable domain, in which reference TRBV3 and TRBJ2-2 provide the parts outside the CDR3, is GPKVLQIPSHQIIDMGQMVTLNCDPVSNHLYFYWYKQILGQQMEFLVNFYNGKVMEKSKLFKDQFSVERPDGSYFTLKIQPTALEDSAVYFCASSLGTGRTGQLYFGEGSKLTVL.

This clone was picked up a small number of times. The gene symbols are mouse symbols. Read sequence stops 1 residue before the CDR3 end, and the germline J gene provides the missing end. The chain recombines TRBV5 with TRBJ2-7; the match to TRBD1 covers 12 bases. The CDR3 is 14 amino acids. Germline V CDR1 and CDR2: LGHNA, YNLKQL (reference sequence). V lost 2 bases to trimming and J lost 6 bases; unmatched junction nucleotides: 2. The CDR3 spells CASSQRDRGPEQYF. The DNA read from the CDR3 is TGTGCCAGCAGCCAACGGGACAGGGGGCCTGAACAGTAC.

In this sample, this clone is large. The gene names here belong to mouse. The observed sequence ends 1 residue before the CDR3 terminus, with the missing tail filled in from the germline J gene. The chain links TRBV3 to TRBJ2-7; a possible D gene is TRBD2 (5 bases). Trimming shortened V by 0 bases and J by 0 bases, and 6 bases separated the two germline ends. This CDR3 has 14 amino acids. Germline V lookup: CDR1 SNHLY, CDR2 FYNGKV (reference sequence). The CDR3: CASSLAGLSYEQYF. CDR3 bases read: TGTGCCAGCAGCTTAGCTGGACTCTCCTATGAACAGTAC.

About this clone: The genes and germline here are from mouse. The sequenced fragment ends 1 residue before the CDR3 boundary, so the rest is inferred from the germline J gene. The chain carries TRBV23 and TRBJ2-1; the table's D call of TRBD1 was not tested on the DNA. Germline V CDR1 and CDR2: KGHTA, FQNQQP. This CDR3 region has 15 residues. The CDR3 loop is CSSSQSWDRYAEQFF. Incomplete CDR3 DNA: TGCTCCAGCAGTCAATCCTGGGACAGATATGCTGAGCAGTTC.

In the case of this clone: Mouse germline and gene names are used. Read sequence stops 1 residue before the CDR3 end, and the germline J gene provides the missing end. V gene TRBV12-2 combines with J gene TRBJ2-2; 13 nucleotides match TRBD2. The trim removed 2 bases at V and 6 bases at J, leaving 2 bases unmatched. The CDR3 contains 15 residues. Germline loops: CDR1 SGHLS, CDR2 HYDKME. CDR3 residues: CASSQDWGGAGQLYF. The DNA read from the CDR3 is TGTGCCAGCTCTCAGGACTGGGGGGGCGCCGGGCAGCTCTAC.

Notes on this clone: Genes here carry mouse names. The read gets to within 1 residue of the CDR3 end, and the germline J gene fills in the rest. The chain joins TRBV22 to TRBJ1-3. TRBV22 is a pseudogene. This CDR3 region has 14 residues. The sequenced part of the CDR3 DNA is TGTGCCAGCAGTTGTCGGGGTTCTGGAAATACGCTCTAT. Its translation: CASSCRGSGNTLY. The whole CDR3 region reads CASSCRGSGNTLYF.

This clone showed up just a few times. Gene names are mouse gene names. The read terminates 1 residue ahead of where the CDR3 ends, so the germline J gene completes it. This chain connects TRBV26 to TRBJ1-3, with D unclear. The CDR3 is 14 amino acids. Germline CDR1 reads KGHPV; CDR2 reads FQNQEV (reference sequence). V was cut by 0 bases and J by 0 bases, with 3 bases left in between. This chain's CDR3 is CASSLSDSGNTLYF. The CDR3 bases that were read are TGTGCCAGCAGTCTGTCAGATTCTGGAAATACGCTCTAT.

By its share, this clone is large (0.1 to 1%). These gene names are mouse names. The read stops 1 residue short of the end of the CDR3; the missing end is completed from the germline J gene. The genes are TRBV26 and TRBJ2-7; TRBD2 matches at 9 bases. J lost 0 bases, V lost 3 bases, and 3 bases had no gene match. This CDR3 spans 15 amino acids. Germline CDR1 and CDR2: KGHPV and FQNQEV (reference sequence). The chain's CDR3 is CASSLLGGRSYEQYF. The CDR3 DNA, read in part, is TGTGCCAGCAGTCTTTTGGGGGGGCGCTCCTATGAACAGTAC.

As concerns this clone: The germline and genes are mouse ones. The CDR3 sequence: CGARTGVNTGQLYF. The DNA read from the CDR3 is TGTGGTGCTAGGACTGGGGTAAACACCGGGCAGCTCTAC. The chain uses TRBV20 and TRBJ2-2; TRBD2 matches 7 bases. Sequencing ends 1 residue short of the CDR3 end; the germline J gene provides the rest. In germline, CDR1 is GFQATS, CDR2 STVNSAI. V was clipped by 2 bases and J by 1 base; unmatched bases: 1. This CDR3 contains 14 residues.

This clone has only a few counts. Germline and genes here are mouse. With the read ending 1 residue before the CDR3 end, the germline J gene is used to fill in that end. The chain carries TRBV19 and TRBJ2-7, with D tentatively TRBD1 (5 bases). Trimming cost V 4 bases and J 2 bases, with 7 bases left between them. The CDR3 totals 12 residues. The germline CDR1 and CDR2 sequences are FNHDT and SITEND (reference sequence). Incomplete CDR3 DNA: TGTGCCAGCAGTCTGGACACCTATGAACAGTAC. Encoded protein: CASSLDTYEQY. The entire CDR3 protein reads CASSLDTYEQYF.